This T cell receptor (beta chain) derives from a study of cytomegalovirus exposure and HLA in healthy donors. The CDR3 is 14 amino acids. The V end lost 0 bases, the J end lost 6 bases, and 9 bases lay between the germline ends. In germline, CDR1 is SNHLY, CDR2 FYNNEI. In the PCR, 60 Vbeta and 13 Jbeta primers were used. The repertoire was sequenced with immunoSEQ multiplex PCR; TCRdb's copy has only in-frame clones and lacks some. This sample lists tens of thousands of clones; its ten largest clones have less than 4%. Specimen: PBMCs. This sequence was found in a male donor in good health and CMV-seronegative. The chain combines TRBV2 with TRBJ1-5; D call uncertain. In DNA form, the CDR3 reads TGTGCCAGCAGTGAAGCGAAGGCAGGTCAGCCCCAGCATTTT. Translated: CASSEAKAGQPQHF.